Presented here are 27 T cell receptor beta chains from one specimen sequenced in a study of shared clonotypes between healthy human individuals. Some clones are missing from TCRdb's copy, which holds only in-frame ones; the method was immunoSEQ multiplex PCR. The data contain 600,000 to 800,000 clones, about two thirds of them singletons. The sequencing sample was made of memory CD4+ T cells sorted from blood. As for subset: CD45RA-negative fraction. These receptors were taken from a woman aged 25 to 39 in good health.

The J gene is TRBJ2-1, the V gene TRBV19; no reliable D call. V lost 4 bases and J lost 6, with 16 bases in between. The germline V gene encodes CDR1 LNHDA and CDR2 SQIVND (reference sequence). The CDR3 spans 15 residues. The CDR3 loop is CASSNGGPPRNEQFF. The CDR3, as DNA: TGTGCCAGTAGTAATGGTGGACCGCCGCGCAATGAGCAGTTCTTC.

The chain is built from TRBV5-1 and TRBJ2-3, with D possibly TRBD2 on 5 matching bases. Germline CDR1 is SGHRS and CDR2 is YFSETQ. This CDR3 comprises 15 residues. The V and J ends lost 4 bases and 3 bases respectively, with 15 bases between them. CDR3 protein: CASSPAYPGTDTQYF. As DNA, the CDR3 is TGCGCCAGCAGCCCGGCCTACCCGGGGACAGATACGCAGTATTTT.

The genes are TRBV28 and TRBJ2-4; unclear D gene. Trimming cost V 6 bases and J 5 bases, with 5 bases left between them. CDR3 length equals 11 residues. In germline, CDR1 is MDHEN, CDR2 SYDVKM. CDR3 residues: CASSRENIQYF. The CDR3 coding sequence is TGTGCCAGCAGCCGGGAAAACATTCAGTACTTC.

The chain combines TRBV5-8 with TRBJ2-4, with 10 positions matching TRBD1. V was clipped by 4 bases and J by 6 bases; unmatched bases: 4. The CDR3 has 14 residues. In germline, CDR1 is SGHTS, CDR2 YDEGEE. DNA of the CDR3: TGTGCCAGCAGCCACGGACAGGGGGTAAACATTCAGTACTTC. Protein product: CASSHGQGVNIQYF. Full variable domain (missing parts from reference TRBV5-8 and TRBJ2-4): EAGVTQSPTHLIKTRGQQATLRCSPISGHTSVYWYQQALGLGLQFLLWYDEGEERNRGNFPPRFSGRQFPNYSSELNVNALELEDSALYLCASSHGQGVNIQYFGAGTRLSVL.

The chain couples TRBV6-6 to TRBJ2-7; 9 bases match TRBD2. V was clipped by 6 bases and J by 2 bases; unmatched bases: 8. Looked up from germline, CDR1 is MNHNY and CDR2 is SVGAGI (reference sequence). The CDR3 is made up of 15 amino acids. CDR3: CASSLGTSRPYEQYF. The CDR3, as DNA: TGTGCCAGCAGCCTCGGGACTAGCCGTCCCTACGAGCAGTACTTC.

This chain connects TRBV4-1 to TRBJ2-7; D possibly matches TRBD1 or TRBD2 (5 bases each). Germline V CDR1 and CDR2: MGHRA, YSYEKL. Trimming shortened V by 0 bases and J by 3 bases, and 6 bases separated the two germline ends. CDR3 length: 13 amino acids. This chain's CDR3 is CASSQDGGYEQYF. The CDR3 coding sequence is TGCGCCAGCAGCCAAGATGGGGGCTACGAGCAGTACTTC.

This clone came up a few times. This rearrangement joins TRBV19 to TRBJ1-2, with 7 bases matching TRBD1. V shed 4 bases, J shed 5 bases, and the junction held 10 bases outside the gene matches. Germline CDR1 is LNHDA and CDR2 is SQIVND (reference sequence). The CDR3 runs to 15 residues. The CDR3 nucleotides read TGTGCCAGTAGTAGCCGGGACAGCGGGACGTATGGCTACACCTTC. Translating gives CASSSRDSGTYGYTF.

This clone came up once. The chain carries TRBV14 and TRBJ2-1; 7 nucleotides line up with TRBD2. There are 16 residues in the CDR3. The germline V gene encodes CDR1 SGHDN and CDR2 FVKESK. V lost 1 base to trimming and J lost 4 bases; unmatched junction nucleotides: 7. CDR3 nucleotides: TGTGCCAGCAGCCAAGTAGGCGGGAGTGTTTACAATGAGCAGTTCTTC. This sequence encodes CASSQVGGSVYNEQFF. The whole variable domain, filled in from reference TRBV14 and TRBJ2-1, reads EAGVTQFPSHSVIEKGQTVTLRCDPISGHDNLYWYRRVMGKEIKFLLHFVKESKQDESGMPNNRFLAERTGGTYSTLKVQPAELEDSGVYFCASSQVGGSVYNEQFFGPGTRLTVL.

The chain employs TRBV29-1 and TRBJ2-5; D is possibly TRBD2 (6 bases). The CDR3 contains 12 residues. Germline CDR1 reads SQVTM; CDR2 reads ANQGSEA. The V end was cut by 4 bases, the J end by 5 bases, with 11 bases between. CDR3 DNA: TGCAGCGTTGGGAGGGTAGGGGAGACCCAGTACTTC. It codes for CSVGRVGETQYF.

The V gene is TRBV9, the J gene TRBJ1-4; D gene unclear. Germline CDR1 reads SGDLS; CDR2 reads YYNGEE. The CDR3 runs 17 residues. With 0 bases removed from V and 0 bases from J, the gap between germline ends came to 12 bases. The CDR3 DNA is TGTGCCAGCAGCGTAGCAGGAGCGGTCACAACTAATGAAAAACTGTTTTTT. It yields the protein CASSVAGAVTTNEKLFF.

CDR3 nucleotides: TGTGCCAGCAGTCCCTCATGGGACGAATCCTACGAGCAGTACTTC. It encodes CASSPSWDESYEQYF. The genes are TRBV27 and TRBJ2-7; D may match TRBD1 or TRBD2 (5 bases each). Trimming cost V 5 bases and J 1 base, with 15 bases left between them. CDR1 is MNHEY, CDR2 SMNVEV, per germline (reference sequence). CDR3 length: 15 residues.

The gene calls are TRBV6-5 and TRBJ2-3; unclear D gene. The CDR3 has 16 amino acids. V was clipped by 2 bases and J by 0 bases, with 12 bases between them. Germline V gene lookup returns CDR1 MNHEY and CDR2 SVGAGI. In DNA, the CDR3 is TGTGCCAGCAGTTACCGGTCCCCCGCTAGCACAGATACGCAGTATTTT. This codes for CASSYRSPASTDTQYF.

This rearrangement joins TRBV6-6 to TRBJ2-5, with TRBD1 as a possible D gene (5 bases). Germline V gene lookup returns CDR1 MNHNY and CDR2 SVGAGI (reference sequence). V was clipped by 6 bases and J by 5 bases, with 10 bases between them. This CDR3 spans 12 amino acids. CDR3 region: CASRGLGETQYF. CDR3 DNA sequence: TGTGCCAGCAGGGGGCTAGGGGAGACCCAGTACTTC.

This clone was picked up a small number of times. This chain links TRBV30 with TRBJ1-2, with unresolved D. Germline CDR1 GTSNPN, CDR2 SVGIG (reference sequence). Trimming stripped 8 bases from V and 4 bases from J, with 20 bases between. The CDR3 contains 14 residues. CDR3 protein: CARKMSRLRYGYTF. The CDR3 DNA reads as TGTGCCCGAAAAATGAGCCGATTACGCTATGGCTACACCTTC. The whole variable domain, remainder taken from reference TRBV30 and TRBJ1-2, is SQTIHQWPATLVQPVGSPLSLECTVEGTSNPNLYWYRQAAGRGLQLLFYSVGIGQISSEVPQNLSASRPQDRQFILSSKKLLLSDSGFYLCARKMSRLRYGYTFGSGTRLTVV.

This rearrangement joins TRBV6-1 to TRBJ2-1, with 8 nucleotides matching TRBD1. The CDR3 spans 12 residues. Germline V gene sequence: CDR1 MNHNS, CDR2 SASEGT. The ends lost 4 bases at V and 14 bases at J; junction bases unmatched: 7. This CDR3 reads CASSGNRGNEFF. CDR3 bases: TGTGCCAGCAGTGGAAACAGGGGGAACGAGTTCTTC.

The rearrangement joins TRBV11-3 to TRBJ2-5, with D perhaps matching TRBD2 (6 bases). Germline V CDR1 and CDR2: SGHNT, YENEEA. Trimming removed 5 bases at V and 2 bases at J, with 9 bases between. CDR3 length: 13 residues. Here the CDR3 DNA reads TGTGCCAGCAGCCCGACTAGACAAGAGACCCAGTACTTC. This gives the protein CASSPTRQETQYF.

The chain is built from TRBV5-1 and TRBJ2-3, with D unresolved. Trimming stripped 0 bases from V and 5 bases from J, with 16 bases between. Germline V gene data show CDR1 as SGHRS and CDR2 as YFSETQ. CDR3 length: 16 amino acids. This chain's CDR3 is CASSLATTLPGDTQYF. CDR3 sequence (DNA): TGCGCCAGCAGCTTGGCAACCACCCTCCCGGGAGATACGCAGTATTTT.

This clone was detected once. Different DNA sequences within this sample yield the same CDR3. This rearrangement joins TRBV5-1 to TRBJ2-3; 7 nucleotides agree with TRBD1. The CDR3 loop spans 15 amino acids. V lost 1 base, J lost 0 bases, and 2 bases stayed unmatched. Germline V CDR1 and CDR2: SGHRS, YFSETQ. The CDR3: CASSLRTGSTDTQYF. Here the CDR3 DNA reads TGCGCCAGCAGCTTGCGGACAGGTAGCACAGATACGCAGTATTTT.

This chain links TRBV18 with TRBJ2-3, with 8 positions matching TRBD1. The V segment lost 3 bases and the J segment 4 bases; nucleotides outside the gene matches: 6. Germline V gene sequence: CDR1 KGHSH, CDR2 LQKENI. This CDR3 is 15 amino acids long. The CDR3 DNA reads TGTGCCAGCTCACCGAGGACAGGGCATTCAGATACGCAGTATTTT. Its protein is CASSPRTGHSDTQYF.

To note about this clone: This CDR3 is also generated by other DNA sequences in the sample. The CDR3: CASSPQGDYGYTF. DNA for the CDR3: TGTGCCAGCAGCCCCCAGGGGGACTATGGCTACACCTTC. V gene TRBV7-3 combines with J gene TRBJ1-2, with 7 bases identical to TRBD1. CDR1 SGHTA and CDR2 FQGTGA come from the germline V gene. This CDR3 comprises 13 residues. With 5 bases clipped from V and 3 bases from J, the junction kept 3 bases outside the gene matches.

The V and J genes are TRBV27 and TRBJ1-5; no firm D call. Deletions cut 2 bases from V and 7 bases from J, with 15 bases between. This CDR3 has 15 amino acids. CDR1 is MNHEY, CDR2 SMNVEV, per germline (reference sequence). As DNA, the CDR3 is TGTGCCAGCAGTTTAGACCCCCGCGGAGGACAGCCCCAGCATTTT. This translates into CASSLDPRGGQPQHF.

The J gene is TRBJ1-3, the V gene TRBV7-8, with D perhaps matching TRBD1 (5 bases). The CDR3 sequence is 12 residues long. In germline, CDR1 is SGHVS, CDR2 FQNEAQ. The V end was cut by 9 bases, the J end by 0 bases, with 6 bases between. CDR3 sequence reads: CASGGSGNTIYF. The CDR3, as DNA: TGTGCCAGTGGGGGCTCTGGAAACACCATATATTTT.

The J gene is TRBJ1-2, the V gene TRBV28, with D possibly TRBD1 on 6 matching bases. Trimming stripped 8 bases from V and 4 bases from J, with 17 bases between. Germline V lookup: CDR1 MDHEN, CDR2 SYDVKM. The CDR3 consists of 14 residues. The CDR3 protein is CASWSAGDGYGYTF. The DNA of the CDR3 is TGTGCCAGCTGGAGCGCAGGGGATGGCTATGGCTACACCTTC.

This clone was observed a single time. This chain uses TRBV29-1 with TRBJ1-2; D not resolved. CDR3 size: 13 residues. Per germline, CDR1 SQVTM and CDR2 ANQGSEA. Deletions cut 4 bases from V and 0 bases from J, with 9 bases between. The CDR3 loop is CSVVPVSNYGYTF. In DNA, the CDR3 is TGCAGCGTTGTGCCAGTTTCTAACTATGGCTACACCTTC.

CDR3 nucleotides: TGTGCCAGCAGCTTGGGACAGGGCCCAGAGACCCAGTACTTC. Protein sequence: CASSLGQGPETQYF. The J gene is TRBJ2-5, the V gene TRBV5-6; 7 positions match TRBD1. Germline assignment: CDR1 SGHDT and CDR2 YYEEEE. The CDR3 runs to 14 residues. V lost 0 bases and J lost 4; bases outside the gene matches: 3.

This clone was counted a few times. This rearrangement joins TRBV19 to TRBJ1-5; no clear D gene. The V gene's germline CDR1 is LNHDA and CDR2 SQIVND (reference sequence). The CDR3 spans 14 residues. Trimming removed 5 bases at V and 4 bases at J, with 12 bases between. The CDR3, as DNA: TGTGCCAGTAGTCTCAGGAGAGGGAATCAGCCCCAGCATTTT. Its translation is CASSLRRGNQPQHF.

This rearrangement joins TRBV2 to TRBJ2-3; TRBD1 agrees at 8 bases. Germline CDR1 and CDR2: SNHLY and FYNNEI. The CDR3 spans 13 residues. V shed 7 bases, J shed 1 base, and the junction held 1 base outside the gene matches. This CDR3 is CASNRGGTDTQYF. CDR3 sequence (DNA): TGTGCCAGCAACAGGGGGGGCACAGATACGCAGTATTTT.